This TCR beta chain emerged from a study of blood T cell repertoires in COVID-19. Only in-frame clones appear in the TCRdb table, and some are missing; sequencing was by immunoSEQ multiplex PCR. The table has about 270,000 clones, approximately 90% seen once; the top ten hold 3%. The CDR3 is 16 amino acids. V was clipped by 5 bases and J by 5 bases; unmatched bases: 14. In germline, CDR1 is MDHEN, CDR2 SYDVKM. This clone was observed a single time. V usage is TRBV28 and J usage is TRBJ2-5; 7 bases line up with TRBD2. The sequenced material came from PBMCs or T cells enriched from blood (not recorded which). The receptor was derived from a woman in her forties or fifties who had recovered from COVID-19. CDR3 sequence (DNA): TGTGCCAGCAGTCAAGGGACTACCGAAGTCTTGGAGACCCAGTACTTC. It specifies CASSQGTTEVLETQYF.